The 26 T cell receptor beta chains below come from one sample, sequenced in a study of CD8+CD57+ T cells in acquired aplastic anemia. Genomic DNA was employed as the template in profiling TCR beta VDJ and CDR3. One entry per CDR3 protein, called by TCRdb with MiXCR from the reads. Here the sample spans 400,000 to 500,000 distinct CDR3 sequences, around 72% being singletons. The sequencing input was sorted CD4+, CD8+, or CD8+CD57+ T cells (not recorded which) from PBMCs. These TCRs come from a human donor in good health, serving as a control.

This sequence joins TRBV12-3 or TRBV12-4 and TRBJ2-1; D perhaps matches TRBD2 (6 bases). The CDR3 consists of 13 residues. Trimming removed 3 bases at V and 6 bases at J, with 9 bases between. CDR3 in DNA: TGTGCCAGCAGTTTCGGGACTTCCAATGAGCAGTTCTTC. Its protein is CASSFGTSNEQFF.

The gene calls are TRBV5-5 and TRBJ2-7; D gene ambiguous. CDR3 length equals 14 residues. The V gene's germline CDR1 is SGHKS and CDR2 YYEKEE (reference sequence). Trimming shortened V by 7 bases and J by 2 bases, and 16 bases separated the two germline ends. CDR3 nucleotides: TGTGCCAGCCGTAACTCCCGAAAGACCTACGAGCAGTACTTC. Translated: CASRNSRKTYEQYF. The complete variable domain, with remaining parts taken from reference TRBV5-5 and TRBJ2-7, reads DAGVTQSPTHLIKTRGQQVTLRCSPISGHKSVSWYQQVLGQGPQFIFQYYEKEERGRGNFPDRFSARQFPNYSSELNVNALLLGDSALYLCASRNSRKTYEQYFGPGTRLTVT.

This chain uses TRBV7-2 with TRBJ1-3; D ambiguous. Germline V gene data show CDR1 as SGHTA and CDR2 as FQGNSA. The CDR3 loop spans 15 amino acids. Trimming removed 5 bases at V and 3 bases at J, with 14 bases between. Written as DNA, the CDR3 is TGTGCCAGCAGCCCCCAGCGATGGGGTGGAAACACCATATATTTT. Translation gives CASSPQRWGGNTIYF.

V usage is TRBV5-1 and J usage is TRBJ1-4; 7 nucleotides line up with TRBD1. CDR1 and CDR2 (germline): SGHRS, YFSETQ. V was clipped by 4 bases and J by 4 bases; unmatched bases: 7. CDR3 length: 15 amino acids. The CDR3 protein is CASSLQQGINEKLFF. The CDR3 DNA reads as TGCGCCAGCAGCCTTCAACAGGGGATTAATGAAAAACTGTTTTTT. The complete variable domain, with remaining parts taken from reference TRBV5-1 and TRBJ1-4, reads KAGVTQTPRYLIKTRGQQVTLSCSPISGHRSVSWYQQTPGQGLQFLFEYFSETQRNKGNFPGRFSGRQFSNSRSEMNVSTLELGDSALYLCASSLQQGINEKLFFGSGTQLSVL.

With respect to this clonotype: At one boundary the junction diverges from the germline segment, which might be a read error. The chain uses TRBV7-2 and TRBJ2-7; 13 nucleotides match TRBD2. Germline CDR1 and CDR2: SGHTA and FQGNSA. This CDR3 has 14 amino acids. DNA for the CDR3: TGTGCCAGCAGCTCGGGACTAGCGGGGTACCAGCAGTCCTTC. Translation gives CASSSGLAGYQQSF.

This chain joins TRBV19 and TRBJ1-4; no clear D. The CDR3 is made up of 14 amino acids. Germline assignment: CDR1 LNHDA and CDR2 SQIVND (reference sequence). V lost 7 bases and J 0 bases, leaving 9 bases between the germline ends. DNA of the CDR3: TGTGCCAGTAACGGGCAGACAACTAATGAAAAACTGTTTTTT. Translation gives CASNGQTTNEKLFF.

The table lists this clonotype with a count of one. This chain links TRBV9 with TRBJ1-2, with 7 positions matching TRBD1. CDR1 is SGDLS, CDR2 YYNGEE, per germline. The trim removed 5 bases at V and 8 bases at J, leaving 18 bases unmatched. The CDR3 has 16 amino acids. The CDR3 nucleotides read TGTGCCAGCAGTGAACTTCAAGCGGAACAGGGGAGCGGCTACACCTTC. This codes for CASSELQAEQGSGYTF.

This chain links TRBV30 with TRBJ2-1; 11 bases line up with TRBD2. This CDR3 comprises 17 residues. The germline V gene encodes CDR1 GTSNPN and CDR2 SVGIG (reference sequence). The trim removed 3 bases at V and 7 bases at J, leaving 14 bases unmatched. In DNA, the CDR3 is TGTGCCTGGAGCGAATGGAGGCCTAGCGGGGGGCGGAATGAGCAGTTCTTC. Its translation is CAWSEWRPSGGRNEQFF.

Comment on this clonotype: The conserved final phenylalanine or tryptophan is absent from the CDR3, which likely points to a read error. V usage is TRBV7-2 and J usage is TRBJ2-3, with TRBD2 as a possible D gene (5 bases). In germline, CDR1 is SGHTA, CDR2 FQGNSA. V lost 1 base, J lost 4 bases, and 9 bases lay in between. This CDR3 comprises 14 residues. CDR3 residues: CASSLVGVADTQYL. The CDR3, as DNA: TGTGCCAGCAGCTTAGTCGGGGTCGCAGATACGCAGTATCTT.

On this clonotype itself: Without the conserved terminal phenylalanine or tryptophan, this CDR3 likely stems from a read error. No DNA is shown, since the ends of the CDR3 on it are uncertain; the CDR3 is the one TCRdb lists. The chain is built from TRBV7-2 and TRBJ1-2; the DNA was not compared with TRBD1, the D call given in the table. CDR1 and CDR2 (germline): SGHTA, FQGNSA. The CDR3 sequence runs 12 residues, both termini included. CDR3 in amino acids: CASSQDLDGANY.

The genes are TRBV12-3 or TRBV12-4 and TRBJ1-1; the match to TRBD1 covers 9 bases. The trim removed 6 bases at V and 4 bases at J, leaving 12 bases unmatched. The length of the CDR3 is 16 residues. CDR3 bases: TGTGCCAGCAGCTGGAGGACAGGGGCATTGGTCACTGAAGCTTTCTTT. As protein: CASSWRTGALVTEAFF.

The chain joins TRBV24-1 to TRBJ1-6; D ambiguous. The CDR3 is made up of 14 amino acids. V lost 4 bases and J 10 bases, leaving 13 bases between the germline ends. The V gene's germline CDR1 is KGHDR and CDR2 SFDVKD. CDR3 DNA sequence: TGTGCCACCAGTGAAGGACGGGAGGTCTCACCCCTCCACTTT. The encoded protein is CATSEGREVSPLHF.

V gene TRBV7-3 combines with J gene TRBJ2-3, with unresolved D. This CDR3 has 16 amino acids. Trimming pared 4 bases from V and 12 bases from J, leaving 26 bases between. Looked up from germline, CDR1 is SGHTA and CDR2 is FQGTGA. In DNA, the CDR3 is TGTGCCAGCAGCTCCGTGGCACCGGAGCTTTCTTTTACCCAGTATTTT. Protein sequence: CASSSVAPELSFTQYF. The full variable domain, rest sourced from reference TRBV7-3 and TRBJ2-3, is GAGVSQTPSNKVTEKGKYVELRCDPISGHTALYWYRQSLGQGPEFLIYFQGTGAADDSGLPNDRFFAVRPEGSVSTLKIQRTERGDSAVYLCASSSVAPELSFTQYFGPGTRLTVL.

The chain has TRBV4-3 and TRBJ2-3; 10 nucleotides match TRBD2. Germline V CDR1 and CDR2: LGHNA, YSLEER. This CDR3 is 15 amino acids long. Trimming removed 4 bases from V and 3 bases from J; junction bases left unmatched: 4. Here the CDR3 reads CASSPGTSVTDTQYF. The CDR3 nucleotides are TGCGCCAGCAGCCCCGGGACTAGCGTGACAGATACGCAGTATTTT.

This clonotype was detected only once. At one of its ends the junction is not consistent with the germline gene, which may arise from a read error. CDR3 amino acids: CASRRGGAQYF. CDR3 in DNA: TGCGCCAGCAGAAGAGGGGGGGCCCAGTACTTC. The rearrangement uses TRBV7-2 and TRBJ2-5, with D possibly matching TRBD2 (7 bases). The CDR3 runs 11 residues. Germline CDR1 SGHTA, CDR2 FQGNSA.

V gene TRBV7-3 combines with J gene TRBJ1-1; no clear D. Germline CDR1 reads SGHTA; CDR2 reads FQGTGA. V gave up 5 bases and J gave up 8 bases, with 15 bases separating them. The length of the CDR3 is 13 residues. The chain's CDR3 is CASSPGENAEAFF. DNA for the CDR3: TGTGCCAGCAGCCCCGGAGAGAACGCGGAAGCTTTCTTT.

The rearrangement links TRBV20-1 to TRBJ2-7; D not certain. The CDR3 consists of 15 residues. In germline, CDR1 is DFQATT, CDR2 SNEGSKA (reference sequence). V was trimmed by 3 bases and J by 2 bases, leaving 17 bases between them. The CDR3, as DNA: TGCAGTGCTAGGGCCACAGTGAATAGCACCTACGAGCAGTACTTC. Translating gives CSARATVNSTYEQYF.

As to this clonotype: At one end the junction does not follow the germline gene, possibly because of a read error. The CDR3 DNA reads as TGTGCCAGCAGCCCCGGACTAGCGCAAAGCTACGAGCACTTC. It translates to CASSPGLAQSYEHF. This rearrangement joins TRBV9 to TRBJ2-7; 9 nucleotides agree with TRBD2. The V gene's germline CDR1 is SGDLS and CDR2 YYNGEE. The CDR3 runs to 14 residues.

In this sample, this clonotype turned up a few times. Written as DNA, the CDR3 is TGTGCCATCAGGCCTAGCGGGGGTGCACCTCCGTGCTCCTACGAGCAGTACTTC. Protein: CAIRPSGGAPPCSYEQYF. The rearrangement links TRBV10-3 to TRBJ2-7, with TRBD2 matching 10 bases. The CDR3 is 18 residues long. Germline V lookup: CDR1 ENHRY, CDR2 SYGVKD. J lost 0 bases, V lost 6 bases, and 14 bases had no gene match.

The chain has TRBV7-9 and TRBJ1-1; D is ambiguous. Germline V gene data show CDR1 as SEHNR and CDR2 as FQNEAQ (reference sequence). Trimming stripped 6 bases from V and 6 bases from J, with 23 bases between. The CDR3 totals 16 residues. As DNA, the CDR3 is TGTGCCAGCAGTGGAAGCAGACCGTGGACGTCGGCTGAAGCTTTCTTT. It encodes CASSGSRPWTSAEAFF.

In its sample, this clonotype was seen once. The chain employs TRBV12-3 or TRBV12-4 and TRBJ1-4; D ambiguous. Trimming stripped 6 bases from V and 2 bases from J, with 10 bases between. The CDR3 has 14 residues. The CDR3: CASRLGGTNEKLFF. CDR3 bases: TGTGCCAGCAGGTTGGGTGGCACTAATGAAAAACTGTTTTTT.

CDR3 region: CASSLRCAHEQYV. The CDR3 DNA reads as TGTGCCAGCAGTCTGCGCTGTGCCCACGAGCAGTACGTC. The chain recombines TRBV6-8 with TRBJ2-7; D is unclear. This CDR3 has 13 residues. Trimming shortened V by 5 bases and J by 5 bases, and 13 bases separated the two germline ends. The germline V gene encodes CDR1 MNHGY and CDR2 SAAAGT.

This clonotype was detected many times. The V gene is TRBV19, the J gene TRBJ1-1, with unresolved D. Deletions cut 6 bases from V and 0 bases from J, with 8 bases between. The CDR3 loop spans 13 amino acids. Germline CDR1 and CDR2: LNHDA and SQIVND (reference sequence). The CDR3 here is CASRDGLNTEAFF. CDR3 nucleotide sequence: TGTGCCAGTAGAGACGGACTGAACACTGAAGCTTTCTTT. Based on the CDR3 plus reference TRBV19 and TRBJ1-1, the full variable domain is DGGITQSPKYLFRKEGQNVTLSCEQNLNHDAMYWYRQDPGQGLRLIYYSQIVNDFQKGDIAEGYSVSREKKESFPLTVTSAQKNPTAFYLCASRDGLNTEAFFGQGTRLTVV.

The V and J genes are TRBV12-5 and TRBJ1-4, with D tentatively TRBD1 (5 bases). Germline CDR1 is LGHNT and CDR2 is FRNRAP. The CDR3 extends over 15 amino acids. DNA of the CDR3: TGTGCCAGTAGCACAGGTGGGGCAGGGCGGGAAAAACTGTTTTTT. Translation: CASSTGGAGREKLFF. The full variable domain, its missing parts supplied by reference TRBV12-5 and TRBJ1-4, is DARVTQTPRHKVTEMGQEVTMRCQPILGHNTVFWYRQTMMQGLELLAYFRNRAPLDDSGMPKDRFSAEMPDATLATLKIQPSEPRDSAVYFCASSTGGAGREKLFFGSGTQLSVL.

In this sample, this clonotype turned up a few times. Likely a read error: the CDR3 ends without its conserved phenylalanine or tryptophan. The CDR3 DNA sequence: TGTGCCACCAGTGACCCGCTGATCGGGGTGGGTTTGACCCAGTACCTC. Protein product: CATSDPLIGVGLTQYL. The V gene is TRBV24-1, the J gene TRBJ2-5, with D perhaps TRBD2 (5 bases). The V and J ends lost 4 bases and 7 bases respectively, with 21 bases between them. CDR1 and CDR2 (germline): KGHDR, SFDVKD. The CDR3 loop spans 16 amino acids.

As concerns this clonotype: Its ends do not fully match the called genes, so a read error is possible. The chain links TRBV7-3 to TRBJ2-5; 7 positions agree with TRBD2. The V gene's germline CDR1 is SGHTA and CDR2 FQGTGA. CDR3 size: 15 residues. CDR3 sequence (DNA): TGTGCTAGCAGTCCTACTGGGGGAGGGCAAGAGACCCAGTACTTC. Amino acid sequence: CASSPTGGGQETQYF.